Here is one T cell receptor beta chain with its context. The sample comes from a study of blood T cell repertoires in COVID-19. Study at large: From the United States, Italy and Spain came samples of acute and convalescent COVID-19. T cells, B-cell-depleted T cells, or PBMCs provided the cDNA or gDNA that served as material.

Germline assignment: CDR1 SEHNR and CDR2 FQNEAQ (reference sequence). The CDR3 is 14 amino acids. Trimming removed 2 bases at V and 10 bases at J, with 17 bases between. Per the authors' pipeline: Nucleated cell counts were estimated from reference gene primer amplification. Assay used: immunoSEQ multiplex PCR; TCRdb lists only in-frame clones, some missing. D and trimming were read from the DNA, whereas the V and J calls and clone size are those reported in that table. The table lists roughly 230,000 clones, approximately 82% of them singletons. V and J are TRBV7-9 and TRBJ1-1, with a tentative D call TRBD1 (5 bases). Sequenced input: peripheral blood. The receptor's source is a man aged 35-49 years with active or convalescent COVID-19. The CDR3 loop is CASSLSGEGNGAFF. In DNA form, the CDR3 reads TGTGCCAGCAGCTTATCGGGGGAGGGTAATGGAGCTTTCTTT. Filled out from reference TRBV7-9 and TRBJ1-1, the complete variable domain reads DTGVSQNPRHKITKRGQNVTFRCDPISEHNRLYWYRQTLGQGPEFLTYFQNEAQLEKSRLLSDRFSAERPKGSFSTLEIQRTEQGDSAMYLCASSLSGEGNGAFFGQGTRLTVV.